This T cell receptor beta chain was profiled in a study of OX40 agonist ivuxolimab in advanced cancers. At the level of the study: Patients received ivuxolimab, an intravenous treatment, every 2 weeks at 0.01 to 10 mg/kg.

V was pared by 4 bases and J by 4 bases, with 5 bases of the junction left unmatched. CDR1 MNHEY and CDR2 SVGAGI come from the germline V gene. The CDR3 runs to 14 residues. This clone showed up just a few times. The repertoire was sequenced with immunoSEQ multiplex PCR; TCRdb's copy has only in-frame clones and lacks some. There are 45,000 to 65,000 clones in the sample; 88% occur only once, and about 3.7% lies in the top ten. Material: CD4+ or CD8+ T cells sorted from blood, obtained in a trial of the OX40 agonist ivuxolimab. The gene calls are TRBV6-5 and TRBJ2-7; 9 nucleotides line up with TRBD1. This TCR was sampled from an adult with an advanced solid tumor such as melanoma, head and neck, liver or kidney cancer. CDR3 in DNA: TGTGCCAGCAGTTCCGACAGGGGGGGGTACGAGCAGTACTTC. It translates to CASSSDRGGYEQYF.